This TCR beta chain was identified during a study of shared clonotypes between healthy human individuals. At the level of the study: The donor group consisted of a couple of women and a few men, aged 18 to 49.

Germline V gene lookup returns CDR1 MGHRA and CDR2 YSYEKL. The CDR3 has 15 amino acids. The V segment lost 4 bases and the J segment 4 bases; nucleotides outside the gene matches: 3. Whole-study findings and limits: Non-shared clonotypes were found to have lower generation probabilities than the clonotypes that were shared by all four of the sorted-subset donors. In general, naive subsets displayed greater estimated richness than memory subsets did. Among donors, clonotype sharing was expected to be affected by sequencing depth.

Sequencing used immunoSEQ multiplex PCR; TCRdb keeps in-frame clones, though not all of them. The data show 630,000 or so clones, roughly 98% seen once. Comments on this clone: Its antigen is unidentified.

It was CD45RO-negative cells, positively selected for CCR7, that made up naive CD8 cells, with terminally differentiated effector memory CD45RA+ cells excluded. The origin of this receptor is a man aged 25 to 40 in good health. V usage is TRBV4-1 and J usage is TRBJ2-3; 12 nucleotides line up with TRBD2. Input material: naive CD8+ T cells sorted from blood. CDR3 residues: CASSRGLAGPDTQYF. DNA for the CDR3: TGCGCCAGCAGCCGGGGACTAGCGGGCCCAGATACGCAGTATTTT.